These 30 T cell receptor beta chains came from one sample sequenced in a study of blood T cell repertoires in COVID-19. Clones were read by immunoSEQ multiplex PCR, and TCRdb kept only the in-frame ones, dropping some. The data show roughly 100,000 clones, with about 80% seen just once and 26% held by the top ten. Sample: peripheral blood. The receptors stem from a man in his sixties with acute or convalescent COVID-19.

The chain carries TRBV7-6 and TRBJ1-1; tentatively, D is TRBD1 (5 bases). Germline CDR1 reads SGHVS; CDR2 reads FNYEAQ. V was clipped by 1 base and J by 1 base, with 10 bases between them. This CDR3 has 15 amino acids. The CDR3 here is CASSLVPQGNTEAFF. The CDR3 nucleotides are TGTGCCAGCAGCTTAGTACCCCAGGGGAACACTGAAGCTTTCTTT.

The V call is TRBV5-1, the J call TRBJ1-1, with 8 bases lining up with TRBD1. The V gene end was trimmed by 7 bases and the J gene end by 4 bases; junction bases not matched to a gene: 12. The CDR3 is made up of 15 amino acids. Germline V lookup: CDR1 SGHRS, CDR2 YFSETQ. This CDR3 is CASGLVDRGITEAFF. CDR3 DNA sequence: TGCGCCAGCGGACTCGTAGACAGGGGTATCACTGAAGCTTTCTTT.

This sequence joins TRBV7-9 and TRBJ1-1; D is unresolved. V dropped 1 base and J dropped 0 bases, with 6 bases sitting between them. Germline V CDR1 and CDR2: SEHNR, FQNEAQ (reference sequence). CDR3 length: 14 residues. CDR3 coding DNA: TGTGCCAGCAGCTTAGAACGGTTGAACACTGAAGCTTTCTTT. Its translation: CASSLERLNTEAFF. Variable domain in full (rest from reference TRBV7-9 and TRBJ1-1): DTGVSQNPRHKITKRGQNVTFRCDPISEHNRLYWYRQTLGQGPEFLTYFQNEAQLEKSRLLSDRFSAERPKGSFSTLEIQRTEQGDSAMYLCASSLERLNTEAFFGQGTRLTVV.

The chain has TRBV24-1 and TRBJ1-5; maybe TRBD1 (5 bases). Germline-derived CDR1 and CDR2 are KGHDR and SFDVKD. There are 14 residues in the CDR3. Trimming cost V 3 bases and J 7 bases, with 12 bases left between them. CDR3 in DNA: TGTGCCACCAGTGATAGACAGTTAGAACAGCCCCAGCATTTT. Residues: CATSDRQLEQPQHF.

The V gene is TRBV10-2, the J gene TRBJ1-4; TRBD1 matches at 8 bases. Germline assignment: CDR1 WSHSY and CDR2 SAAADI. After removal of 6 bases from V and 2 bases from J, the junction contained 5 bases not matched to a gene. There are 15 residues in the CDR3. The CDR3 spells CASRQGVRTNEKLFF. In DNA form, the CDR3 reads TGCGCCAGCAGACAGGGGGTTAGGACTAATGAAAAACTGTTTTTT.

The chain employs TRBV13 and TRBJ2-6, with TRBD1 identical over 7 bases. CDR1 and CDR2 from the germline V gene are PRHDT and FYEKMQ (reference sequence). CDR3 size: 18 residues. The trim removed 5 bases at V and 4 bases at J, leaving 14 bases unmatched. DNA of the CDR3: TGTGCCAGCAGCCCGGGGACAGTTTTGCTTAGGGGGGCCAACGTCCTGACTTTC. Protein: CASSPGTVLLRGANVLTF.

In this sample, this clone turned up once. The rearrangement links TRBV29-1 to TRBJ1-1; D call uncertain. CDR1 and CDR2 (germline): SQVTM, ANQGSEA. The V end lost 4 bases, the J end lost 1 base, and 10 bases lay between the germline ends. The CDR3 extends over 13 amino acids. The CDR3 reads CSVGSGRNTEAFF. CDR3 coding DNA: TGCAGCGTTGGATCAGGCCGGAACACTGAAGCTTTCTTT.

The rearrangement uses TRBV3-1 (or the pseudogene TRBV3-2) and TRBJ2-1; tentatively, D is TRBD2 (5 bases). This CDR3 contains 17 residues. V gave up 4 bases and J gave up 2 bases, with 18 bases separating them. Germline V lookup: CDR1 LGHDT, CDR2 YNNKEL (reference sequence). CDR3 in DNA: TGTGCCAGCAGCCTCCCGCAATCAGCGGCAACCTACAATGAGCAGTTCTTC. This sequence encodes CASSLPQSAATYNEQFF.

In this sample, this clone turned up once. The chain uses TRBV5-4 and TRBJ2-1; tentative D call: TRBD1 (6 bases). From germline, CDR1 is SGHNT and CDR2 YYREEE (reference sequence). The V end lost 0 bases, the J end lost 8 bases, and 12 bases lay between the germline ends. The CDR3 runs to 14 residues. In nucleotides, the CDR3 is TGTGCCAGCAGCTTGGCCGGCAGGGGACATGAGCAGTTCTTC. The encoded protein is CASSLAGRGHEQFF.

The chain couples TRBV9 to TRBJ1-1; tentatively, D is TRBD1 (6 bases). The CDR3 has 15 residues. Germline-derived CDR1 and CDR2 are SGDLS and YYNGEE. V was clipped by 4 bases and J by 3 bases, with 16 bases between them. As DNA, the CDR3 is TGTGCCAGCAGCCCAAGGGGGGGGGCGGACACTGAAGCTTTCTTT. Residues: CASSPRGGADTEAFF.

The chain carries TRBV7-9 and TRBJ1-1; 8 nucleotides line up with TRBD1. Germline V gives CDR1 SEHNR, CDR2 FQNEAQ (reference sequence). The CDR3 consists of 15 residues. V shed 3 bases and J 1 base; nucleotides not matched to a gene: 4. The DNA of the CDR3 is TGTGCCAGCAGCTTGGACAGGGTCACGAACACTGAAGCTTTCTTT. Encoded protein: CASSLDRVTNTEAFF.

V usage is TRBV12-5 and J usage is TRBJ2-5; no clear D. Germline assignment: CDR1 LGHNT and CDR2 FRNRAP. The ends were cut back, 5 bases at V and 2 bases at J, with 9 bases in the middle. The CDR3 consists of 13 residues. The CDR3 DNA follows: TGTGCTAGTGGTGTAGACATACAAGAGACCCAGTACTTC. Translated: CASGVDIQETQYF.

The chain carries TRBV6-5 and TRBJ1-2, with D possibly matching TRBD1 (6 bases). V gave up 0 bases and J gave up 10 bases, with 15 bases separating them. CDR1 and CDR2 from the germline V gene are MNHEY and SVGAGI. The CDR3 is 14 amino acids. CDR3 loop: CASSYSGTLSPYTF. The CDR3 coding sequence is TGTGCCAGCAGTTACTCTGGGACATTATCCCCCTACACCTTC.

This clone is a singleton in its sample. V usage is TRBV4-2 and J usage is TRBJ1-3; D is unclear. CDR1 is LGHNA and CDR2 is YNFKEQ in the germline V gene. The CDR3 extends over 17 amino acids. The germline V and J ends were trimmed by 1 base and 0 bases, with 13 bases remaining between them. CDR3 region: CASSQADFTNSGNTIYF. The DNA for the CDR3 is TGTGCCAGCAGCCAAGCGGACTTCACGAACTCTGGAAACACCATATATTTT.

The gene calls are TRBV10-3 and TRBJ1-6; 7 bases are shared with TRBD1. The CDR3 is made up of 14 amino acids. The ends lost 3 bases at V and 14 bases at J; junction bases unmatched: 10. CDR1 and CDR2 (germline): ENHRY, SYGVKD. CDR3 loop: CAISDHGQATSLHF. The CDR3, as DNA: TGTGCCATCAGTGACCATGGACAGGCAACATCCCTCCACTTT.

The V call is TRBV24-1, the J call TRBJ2-1, with TRBD1 matching over 9 bases. The J segment lost 8 bases and the V segment lost 6 bases, leaving 13 bases of the junction unmatched. This CDR3 spans 16 amino acids. Germline V gene data show CDR1 as KGHDR and CDR2 as SFDVKD. CDR3 residues: CATSSNLGTGFDEQFF. CDR3 coding DNA: TGTGCCACCAGTTCTAATCTAGGGACAGGGTTTGATGAGCAGTTCTTC.

This clone was recorded a few times. The chain couples TRBV11-3 to TRBJ2-3; 7 bases are a match to TRBD2. The CDR3 contains 17 residues. Trimming cost V 3 bases and J 4 bases; bases outside gene matches: 13. Per germline, CDR1 SGHNT and CDR2 YENEEA. The CDR3 spells CASSFRGSGSDADTQYF. In DNA form, the CDR3 reads TGTGCCAGCAGCTTCCGGGGTAGCGGGTCGGATGCAGATACGCAGTATTTT. Full variable domain (outside the CDR3, taken from reference TRBV11-3 and TRBJ2-3): EAGVVQSPRYKIIEKKQPVAFWCNPISGHNTLYWYLQNLGQGPELLIRYENEEAVDDSQLPKDRFSAERLKGVDSTLKIQPAELGDSAVYLCASSFRGSGSDADTQYFGPGTRLTVL.

The chain joins TRBV6-5 to TRBJ1-6; perhaps TRBD1 as D (6 bases). Germline lookup yields CDR1 MNHEY and CDR2 SVGAGI. This CDR3 region has 14 residues. V was clipped by 5 bases and J by 10 bases, with 15 bases between them. The CDR3 region is CASSHPDSGSPLHF. In DNA form, the CDR3 reads TGTGCCAGCAGTCACCCGGACAGTGGCTCACCCCTCCACTTT.

The gene calls are TRBV14 and TRBJ1-1; a weak D match, TRBD1 (6 bases). Deletions cut 3 bases from V and 3 bases from J, with 20 bases between. Germline loops: CDR1 SGHDN, CDR2 FVKESK. The CDR3 totals 17 residues. Written as DNA, the CDR3 is TGTGCCAGCAGCCATCGTCTGGGGGCAGGATTGGACACTGAAGCTTTCTTT. Protein product: CASSHRLGAGLDTEAFF.

This chain links TRBV5-5 with TRBJ2-1; D is unclear. Germline V gene sequence: CDR1 SGHKS, CDR2 YYEKEE (reference sequence). Trimming shortened V by 3 bases and J by 3 bases, and 10 bases separated the two germline ends. The CDR3 consists of 14 residues. The chain's CDR3 is CASSSSLGYNEQFF. CDR3 coding DNA: TGTGCCAGCAGCTCGTCCCTAGGCTACAATGAGCAGTTCTTC. Together with reference TRBV5-5 and TRBJ2-1, the CDR3 gives the full variable domain: DAGVTQSPTHLIKTRGQQVTLRCSPISGHKSVSWYQQVLGQGPQFIFQYYEKEERGRGNFPDRFSARQFPNYSSELNVNALLLGDSALYLCASSSSLGYNEQFFGPGTRLTVL.

The chain has TRBV5-1 and TRBJ2-5; TRBD1 might be the D (5 bases). The CDR3 loop spans 14 amino acids. The V and J ends lost 1 base and 2 bases respectively, with 9 bases between them. Germline loops: CDR1 SGHRS, CDR2 YFSETQ. DNA of the CDR3: TGCGCCAGCAGCTTGCGGACAAAGCAAGAGACCCAGTACTTC. It codes for CASSLRTKQETQYF.

This sequence joins TRBV5-1 and TRBJ2-1; a possible D gene is TRBD1 (5 bases). Germline V CDR1 and CDR2: SGHRS, YFSETQ. CDR3 length: 18 residues. The V end was cut by 0 bases, the J end by 3 bases, with 19 bases between. The CDR3 DNA follows: TGCGCCAGCAGCTTGGTGGCAGGGCCCCCTACGAACTACAATGAGCAGTTCTTC. Protein product: CASSLVAGPPTNYNEQFF. Filled out from reference TRBV5-1 and TRBJ2-1, the complete variable domain reads KAGVTQTPRYLIKTRGQQVTLSCSPISGHRSVSWYQQTPGQGLQFLFEYFSETQRNKGNFPGRFSGRQFSNSRSEMNVSTLELGDSALYLCASSLVAGPPTNYNEQFFGPGTRLTVL.

The chain combines TRBV28 with TRBJ2-1; 12 bases match TRBD1. The V and J ends lost 6 bases and 8 bases, in that order; junction bases with no gene match: 5. Germline V CDR1 and CDR2: MDHEN, SYDVKM. The CDR3 contains 14 residues. The CDR3 bases are TGTGCCAGCAGCCGGGGACAGGGGGCTTATGAGCAGTTCTTC. It specifies CASSRGQGAYEQFF.

V gene TRBV6-5 combines with J gene TRBJ1-5, with D unclear. The length of the CDR3 is 14 residues. V lost 5 bases and J 1 base, leaving 9 bases between the germline ends. From germline, CDR1 is MNHEY and CDR2 SVGAGI. The CDR3 DNA is TGTGCCAGCAGTATACTACACAGCAATCAGCCCCAGCATTTT. This sequence encodes CASSILHSNQPQHF.

The genes are TRBV7-2 and TRBJ1-5; TRBD1 is a possible D gene (5 bases). Germline lookup yields CDR1 SGHTA and CDR2 FQGNSA. The CDR3 sequence is 16 residues long. The ends were cut back, 3 bases at V and 0 bases at J, with 12 bases in the middle. CDR3 nucleotide sequence: TGTGCCAGCAGCTTCCAGACAGTTTATAGCAATCAGCCCCAGCATTTT. Protein product: CASSFQTVYSNQPQHF.

The V and J genes are TRBV29-1 and TRBJ2-7, with TRBD1 matching over 7 bases. Germline CDR1 reads SQVTM; CDR2 reads ANQGSEA. The CDR3 length is 12 residues. Unmatched junction bases numbered 6, after V lost 7 bases and J lost 3 bases. In DNA, the CDR3 is TGCAGCGCCTCGACAGGGTTCTACGAGCAGTACTTC. Its translation: CSASTGFYEQYF.

The chain employs TRBV7-2 and TRBJ2-3; 10 nucleotides match TRBD2. J was trimmed by 3 bases and V by 0 bases; bases with no gene match: 0. This CDR3 is 15 amino acids long. CDR1 and CDR2 (germline): SGHTA, FQGNSA. CDR3 DNA: TGTGCCAGCAGCTTAGCTAGCGGGAGGACAGATACGCAGTATTTT. Its translation is CASSLASGRTDTQYF.

J is TRBJ1-2 and V is TRBV15; D call uncertain. The CDR3 contains 15 residues. Between the trimmed V and J ends, which lost 0 bases and 4 bases, there was a span of 12 bases. Germline CDR1 LNHNV, CDR2 YYDKDF (reference sequence). Written as DNA, the CDR3 is TGTGCCACCAGCAGAGATAACAGTGGATCCTATGGCTACACCTTC. Translation gives CATSRDNSGSYGYTF.

With respect to this clone: One end of the junction is discordant with germline, which a read error may explain. The chain links TRBV12-3 or TRBV12-4 to TRBJ2-1; 7 bases map to TRBD1. The CDR3 totals 13 residues. The CDR3 loop is CASSTRRGPEQLF. CDR3 in DNA: TGTGCCAGCAGTACTAGAAGGGGGCCTGAGCAACTCTTC.

CDR3 in amino acids: CASSIKGIAGGASEQFF. In nucleotides, the CDR3 is TGTGCCAGTAGTATAAAAGGTATAGCGGGAGGAGCGAGTGAGCAGTTCTTC. The V gene is TRBV19, the J gene TRBJ2-1; TRBD2 agrees at 10 bases. With V trimmed by 2 bases and J by 9 bases, 13 bases remained unmatched. This CDR3 is 17 amino acids long. Germline V gives CDR1 LNHDA, CDR2 SQIVND (reference sequence).